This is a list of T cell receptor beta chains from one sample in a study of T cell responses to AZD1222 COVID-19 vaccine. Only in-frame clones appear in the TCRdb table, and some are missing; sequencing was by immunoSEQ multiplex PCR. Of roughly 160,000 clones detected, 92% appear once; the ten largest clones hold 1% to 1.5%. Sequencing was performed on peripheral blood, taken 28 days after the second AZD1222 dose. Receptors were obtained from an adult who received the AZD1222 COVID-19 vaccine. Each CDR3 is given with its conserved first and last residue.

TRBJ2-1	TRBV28	CASSNGKGSSEQFF
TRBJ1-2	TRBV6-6	CASNNLQGSYGYTF
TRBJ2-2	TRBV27	CASSSSKTSQGTGELFF
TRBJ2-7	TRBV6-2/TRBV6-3	CASSGSGTSLYF
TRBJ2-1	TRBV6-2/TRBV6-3	CASSSQGYNEQFF
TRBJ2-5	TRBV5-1	CASAGATGIQETQYF
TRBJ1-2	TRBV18	CASSRRDRDGYTF
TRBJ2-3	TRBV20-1	CSAKGTDTQYF
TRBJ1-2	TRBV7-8	CASSLNRGNYGYTF
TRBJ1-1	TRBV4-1	CASREAGPNTEAFF
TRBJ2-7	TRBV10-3	CATRVAGSYEQYF
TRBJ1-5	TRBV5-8	CASSLQGAGNQPQHF
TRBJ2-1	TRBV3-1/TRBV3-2	CASSRPSVDEQFF
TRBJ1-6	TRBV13	CASSRTGEIFGSYNSPLHF
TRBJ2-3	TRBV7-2	CASSLGSSGGENTQYF
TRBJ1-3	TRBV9	CASSVDRIRGGNTIYF
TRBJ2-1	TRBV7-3	CASSSHSGRSSYNEQFF
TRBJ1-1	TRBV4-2	CASSPLPGPGAFF
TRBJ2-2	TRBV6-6	CASSQGLAGNTGELFF
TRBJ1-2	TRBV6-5	CASSGTGGVSYGYTF
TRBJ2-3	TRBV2	CASKVLTSGVTDTQYF
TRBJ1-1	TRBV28	CASSSENTEAFF
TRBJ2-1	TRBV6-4	CASSGAGGLDEQFF
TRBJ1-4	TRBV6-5	CASSTPGQGVEKLFF
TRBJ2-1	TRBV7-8	CASSLMLAGGFYNEQFF